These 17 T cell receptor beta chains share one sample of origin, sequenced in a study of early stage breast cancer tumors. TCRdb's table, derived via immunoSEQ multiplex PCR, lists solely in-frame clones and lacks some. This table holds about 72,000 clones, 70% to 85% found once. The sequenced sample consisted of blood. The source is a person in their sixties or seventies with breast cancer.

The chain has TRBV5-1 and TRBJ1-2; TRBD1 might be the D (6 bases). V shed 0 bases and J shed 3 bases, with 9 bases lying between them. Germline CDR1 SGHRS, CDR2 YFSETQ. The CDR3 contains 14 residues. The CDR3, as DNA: TGCGCCAGCAGCTTGGACAGGGCGGACTATGGCTACACCTTC. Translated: CASSLDRADYGYTF.

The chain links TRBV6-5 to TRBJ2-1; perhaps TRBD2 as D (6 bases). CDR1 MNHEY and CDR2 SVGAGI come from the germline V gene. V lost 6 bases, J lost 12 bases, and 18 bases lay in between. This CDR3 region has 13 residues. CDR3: CASSRGAGWRQFF. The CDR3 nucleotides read TGTGCCAGCAGCCGCGGGGCTGGCTGGCGGCAGTTCTTC.

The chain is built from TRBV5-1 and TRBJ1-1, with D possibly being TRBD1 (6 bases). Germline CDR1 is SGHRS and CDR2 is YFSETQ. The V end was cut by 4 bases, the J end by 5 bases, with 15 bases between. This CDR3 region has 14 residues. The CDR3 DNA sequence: TGCGCCAGCAGCCTACAGGGTGTGGGGACTGAAGCTTTCTTT. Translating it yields CASSLQGVGTEAFF.

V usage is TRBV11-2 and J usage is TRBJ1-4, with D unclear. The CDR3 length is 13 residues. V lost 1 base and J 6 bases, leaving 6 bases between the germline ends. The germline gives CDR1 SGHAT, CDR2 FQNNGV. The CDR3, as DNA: TGTGCCAGCAGCTTAGGAAGGGATGAAAAACTGTTTTTT. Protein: CASSLGRDEKLFF.

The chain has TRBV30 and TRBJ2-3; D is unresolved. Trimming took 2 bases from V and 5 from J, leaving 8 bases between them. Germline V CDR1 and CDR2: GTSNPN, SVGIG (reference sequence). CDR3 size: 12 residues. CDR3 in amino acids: CAWSPNGDTQYF. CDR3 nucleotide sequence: TGTGCCTGGAGTCCAAACGGAGATACGCAGTATTTT.

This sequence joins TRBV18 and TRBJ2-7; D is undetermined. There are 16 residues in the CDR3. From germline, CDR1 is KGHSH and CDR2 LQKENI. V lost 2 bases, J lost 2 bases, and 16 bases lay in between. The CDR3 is CASSPTPDPSAYEQYF. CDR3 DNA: TGTGCCAGCTCACCAACCCCCGACCCTTCTGCCTACGAGCAGTACTTC.

DNA for the CDR3: TGTGCCAGCAGGAAGGGAGGTGAAAAACTGTTTTTT. Its protein product is CASRKGGEKLFF. V usage is TRBV6-5 and J usage is TRBJ1-4; D gene uncertain. The germline V gene has CDR1 MNHEY and CDR2 SVGAGI. Between the trimmed V and J ends, which lost 6 bases and 7 bases, there was a span of 9 bases. The CDR3 totals 12 residues.

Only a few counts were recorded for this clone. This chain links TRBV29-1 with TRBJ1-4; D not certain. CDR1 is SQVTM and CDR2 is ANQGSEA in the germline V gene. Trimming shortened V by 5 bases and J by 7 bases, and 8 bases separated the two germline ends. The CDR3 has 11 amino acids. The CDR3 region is CSVLEVEKLFF. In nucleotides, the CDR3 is TGCAGCGTTCTCGAAGTTGAAAAACTGTTTTTT.

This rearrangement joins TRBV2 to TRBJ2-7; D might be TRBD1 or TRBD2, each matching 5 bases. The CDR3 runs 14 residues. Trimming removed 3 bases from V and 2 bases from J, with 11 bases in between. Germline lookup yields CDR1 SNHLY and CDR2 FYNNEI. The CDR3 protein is CASSEGRLTYEQYF. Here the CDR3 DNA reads TGTGCCAGCAGTGAGGGACGGTTGACCTACGAGCAGTACTTC.

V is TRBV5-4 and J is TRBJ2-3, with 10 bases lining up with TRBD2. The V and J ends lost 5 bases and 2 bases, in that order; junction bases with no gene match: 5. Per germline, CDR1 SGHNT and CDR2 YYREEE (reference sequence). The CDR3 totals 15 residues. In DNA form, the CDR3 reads TGTGCCAGCAGTCAGAGCGGGAGGGCCACAGATACGCAGTATTTT. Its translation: CASSQSGRATDTQYF.

The CDR3 here is CASSASAGELFF. As DNA, the CDR3 is TGCGCCAGCAGTGCTAGTGCCGGGGAGCTGTTTTTT. The chain recombines TRBV10-2 with TRBJ2-2; D gene ambiguous. Trimming shortened V by 4 bases and J by 6 bases, and 6 bases separated the two germline ends. The CDR3 is made up of 12 amino acids. The V gene's germline CDR1 is WSHSY and CDR2 SAAADI.

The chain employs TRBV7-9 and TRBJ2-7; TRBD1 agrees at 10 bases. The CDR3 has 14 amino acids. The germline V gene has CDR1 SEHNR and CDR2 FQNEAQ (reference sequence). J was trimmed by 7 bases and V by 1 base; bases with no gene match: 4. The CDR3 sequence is CASSLGGQGWEQYF. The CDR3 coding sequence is TGTGCCAGCAGCTTAGGGGGACAGGGGTGGGAGCAGTACTTC.

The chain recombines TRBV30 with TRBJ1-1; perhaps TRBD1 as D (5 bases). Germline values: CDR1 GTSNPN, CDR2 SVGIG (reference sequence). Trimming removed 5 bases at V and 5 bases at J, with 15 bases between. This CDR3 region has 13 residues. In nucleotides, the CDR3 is TGTGCCTGGTCCTGGGACCGAGGGACTGAAGCTTTCTTT. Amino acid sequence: CAWSWDRGTEAFF. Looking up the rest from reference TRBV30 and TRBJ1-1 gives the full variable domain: SQTIHQWPATLVQPVGSPLSLECTVEGTSNPNLYWYRQAAGRGLQLLFYSVGIGQISSEVPQNLSASRPQDRQFILSSKKLLLSDSGFYLCAWSWDRGTEAFFGQGTRLTVV.

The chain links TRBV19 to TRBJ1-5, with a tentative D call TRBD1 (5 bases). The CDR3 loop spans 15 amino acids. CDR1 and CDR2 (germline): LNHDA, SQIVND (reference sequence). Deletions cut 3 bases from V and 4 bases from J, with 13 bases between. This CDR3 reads CASSIGTRGNQPQHF. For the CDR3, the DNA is TGTGCCAGTAGTATCGGGACCCGGGGGAATCAGCCCCAGCATTTT.

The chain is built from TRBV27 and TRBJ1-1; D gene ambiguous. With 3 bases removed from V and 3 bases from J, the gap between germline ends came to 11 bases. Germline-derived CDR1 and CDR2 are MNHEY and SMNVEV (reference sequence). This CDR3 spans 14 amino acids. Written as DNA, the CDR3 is TGTGCCAGCAGTTTCGTTGGGCCCCACACTGAAGCTTTCTTT. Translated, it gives CASSFVGPHTEAFF.

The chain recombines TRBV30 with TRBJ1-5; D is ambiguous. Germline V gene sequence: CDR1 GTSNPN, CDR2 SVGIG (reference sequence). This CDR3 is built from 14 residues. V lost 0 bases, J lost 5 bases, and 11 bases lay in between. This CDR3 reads CAWSVQGSDQPQHF. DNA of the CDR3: TGTGCCTGGAGTGTACAAGGGAGCGATCAGCCCCAGCATTTT. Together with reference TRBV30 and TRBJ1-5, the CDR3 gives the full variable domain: SQTIHQWPATLVQPVGSPLSLECTVEGTSNPNLYWYRQAAGRGLQLLFYSVGIGQISSEVPQNLSASRPQDRQFILSSKKLLLSDSGFYLCAWSVQGSDQPQHFGDGTRLSIL.

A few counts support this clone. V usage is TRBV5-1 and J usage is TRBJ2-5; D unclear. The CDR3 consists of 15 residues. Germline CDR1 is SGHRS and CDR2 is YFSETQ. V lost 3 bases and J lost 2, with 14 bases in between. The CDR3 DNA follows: TGCGCCAGCAGCTGGACCGGACCTGATCAAGAGACCCAGTACTTC. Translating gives CASSWTGPDQETQYF.